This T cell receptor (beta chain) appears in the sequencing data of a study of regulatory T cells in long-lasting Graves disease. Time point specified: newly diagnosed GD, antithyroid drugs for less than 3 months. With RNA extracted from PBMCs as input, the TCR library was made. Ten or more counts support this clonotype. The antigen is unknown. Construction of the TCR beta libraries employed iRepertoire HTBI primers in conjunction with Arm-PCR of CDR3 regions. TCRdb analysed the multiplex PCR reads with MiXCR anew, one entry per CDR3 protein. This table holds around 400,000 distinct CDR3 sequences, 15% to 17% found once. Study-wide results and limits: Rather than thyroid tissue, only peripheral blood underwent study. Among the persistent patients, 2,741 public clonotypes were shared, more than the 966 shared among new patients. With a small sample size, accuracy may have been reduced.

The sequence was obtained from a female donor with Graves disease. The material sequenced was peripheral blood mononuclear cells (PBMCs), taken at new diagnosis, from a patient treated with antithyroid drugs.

The CDR3 DNA follows: TGTGCCAGCAGTGACCCCAGGGAACGTCAGCCCCAGCATTTT. This encodes CASSDPRERQPQHF. V is TRBV2 and J is TRBJ1-5; D is possibly TRBD1 (5 bases). There are 14 residues in the CDR3. Germline V lookup: CDR1 SNHLY, CDR2 FYNNEI. V was shortened by 3 bases and J by 6 bases, with 12 bases between the two germline ends.